Below, 9 T cell receptor beta chains from the same sample are listed, as sequenced in a study of blood T cell repertoires in COVID-19. Measured with immunoSEQ multiplex PCR; TCRdb has only the in-frame clones, and not every one. The sample lists about 250,000 clones; 70% to 85% were seen once. The material sequenced was peripheral blood. The source of these receptors is an elderly man with acute or convalescent COVID-19.

This chain uses TRBV5-6 with TRBJ1-6; perhaps TRBD1 as D (6 bases). CDR3 size: 15 residues. The V end lost 2 bases, the J end lost 5 bases, and 11 bases lay between the germline ends. Germline V gene lookup returns CDR1 SGHDT and CDR2 YYEEEE. CDR3: CASSFEGHHNSPLHF. In DNA form, the CDR3 reads TGTGCCAGCAGCTTTGAGGGACACCATAATTCACCCCTCCACTTT. Full variable domain (remainder filled in from reference TRBV5-6 and TRBJ1-6): DAGVTQSPTHLIKTRGQQVTLRCSPKSGHDTVSWYQQALGQGPQFIFQYYEEEERQRGNFPDRFSGHQFPNYSSELNVNALLLGDSALYLCASSFEGHHNSPLHFGNGTRLTVT.

V usage is TRBV7-9 and J usage is TRBJ2-2; D is possibly TRBD2 (5 bases). The CDR3 loop spans 16 amino acids. CDR1 SEHNR and CDR2 FQNEAQ come from the germline V gene (reference sequence). Deletions cut 5 bases from V and 5 bases from J, with 18 bases between. The CDR3 DNA sequence: TGTGCCAGCAGCCCAACCTCCGGGGTGCGGACCGGGGAGCTGTTTTTT. This codes for CASSPTSGVRTGELFF.

This chain links TRBV6-5 with TRBJ2-3; perhaps TRBD1 as D (6 bases). The length of the CDR3 is 15 residues. The V end was cut by 7 bases, the J end by 0 bases, with 14 bases between. Germline CDR1 and CDR2: MNHEY and SVGAGI. The CDR3 bases are TGTGCCAGCATCTCCCAGGGGAAAAGCACAGATACGCAGTATTTT. Translated: CASISQGKSTDTQYF.

This clone was counted a few times. This chain connects TRBV6-5 to TRBJ1-2, with 8 bases matching TRBD1. The CDR3 is 15 residues long. V lost 2 bases and J lost 4; bases outside the gene matches: 6. Germline loops: CDR1 MNHEY, CDR2 SVGAGI. The CDR3 here is CASSYTRTGLYGYTF. The CDR3 DNA sequence: TGTGCCAGCAGTTACACCAGGACAGGGCTCTATGGCTACACCTTC.

The rearrangement links TRBV6-4 to TRBJ2-7; TRBD2 matches at 15 bases. The trim removed 0 bases at V and 5 bases at J, leaving 11 bases unmatched. There are 19 residues in the CDR3. Germline CDR1 is MRHNA and CDR2 is SNTAGT. The CDR3 sequence: CASSDSILGLAGGPDEQYF. The DNA for the CDR3 is TGTGCCAGCAGTGACTCGATTCTGGGACTAGCGGGAGGCCCCGACGAGCAGTACTTC.

This chain connects TRBV7-9 to TRBJ1-1, with D possibly matching TRBD1 (6 bases). Trimming removed 4 bases from V and 4 bases from J, with 13 bases in between. Germline CDR1 is SEHNR and CDR2 is FQNEAQ (reference sequence). The CDR3 loop spans 14 amino acids. The CDR3 DNA is TGTGCCAGCAGCTCGTCAGGGGTGGGCACTGAAGCTTTCTTT. It yields the protein CASSSSGVGTEAFF.

The V gene is TRBV11-3, the J gene TRBJ2-7; 9 bases map to TRBD1. The V and J ends lost 2 bases and 3 bases, in that order; junction bases with no gene match: 5. CDR3 length: 15 amino acids. Germline-derived CDR1 and CDR2 are SGHNT and YENEEA. As DNA, the CDR3 is TGTGCCAGCAGCTTAAACGGACAGGGGAACTACGAGCAGTACTTC. Translating gives CASSLNGQGNYEQYF.

This clone occurred once. The gene calls are TRBV30 and TRBJ2-2; 8 nucleotides agree with TRBD1. Trimming took 1 base from V and 7 from J; bases not matched to a gene: 8. CDR1 and CDR2 from the germline V gene are GTSNPN and SVGIG (reference sequence). This CDR3 has 15 residues. As DNA, the CDR3 is TGTGCCTGGAGTGCCTTAACAGGGGGTGTCGGGGAGCTGTTTTTT. This codes for CAWSALTGGVGELFF.

The chain couples TRBV20-1 to TRBJ1-2; 11 positions match TRBD1. In germline, CDR1 is DFQATT, CDR2 SNEGSKA (reference sequence). This CDR3 has 17 residues. With V trimmed by 3 bases and J by 5 bases, 14 bases remained unmatched. The CDR3 DNA is TGCAGTGCTAGTGGCGGGACAGGGGGAATACCTTCTTATGGCTACACCTTC. This encodes CSASGGTGGIPSYGYTF.